Reported below is one T cell receptor beta chain. Its target is not known. These data belong to a study of blood T cells in healthy people across ages. The second PCR ran 7 to 11 cycles with a sample-barcoded 5' primer and J-beta primers. TCRdb redid the calling of the 5' RACE reads with MiXCR, one entry per CDR3 protein. The sample contains around 870,000 distinct CDR3 sequences, 29% of which appear only once. Findings and caveats of the study: Naive and antigen-experienced cells were not separated, limiting conclusive comparison.

V dropped 1 base and J dropped 4 bases, with 16 bases sitting between them. The CDR3 has 16 amino acids. Each donor gave approximately 9.7 milliliters of peripheral blood. There were at least 5.5 micrograms of total RNA extracted from every sample. The sequenced sample consisted of blood. This clonotype was sampled from a woman aged 80 or over in good health. The genes are TRBV12-3 or TRBV12-4 and TRBJ1-2; D uncertain. CDR3 coding DNA: TGTGCCAGCAGTTTAGGCGCCCGCGACATCCTCTATGGCTACACCTTC. It specifies CASSLGARDILYGYTF.